Sequencing of this T cell receptor beta chain was carried out in a study of T cells in Graves' hyperthyroidism and ophthalmopathy. The CDR3 contains 15 residues. Looked up from germline, CDR1 is SGHTA and CDR2 is FQGNSA. Deletions cut 5 bases from V and 0 bases from J, with 14 bases between. RNA transcripts provided the source from which TCR beta CDR3 regions were amplified. When the TCR CDR3 underwent first-round RT-PCR, the HTBI primer set was used. TCRdb processed the multiplex PCR reads anew with MiXCR; each CDR3 protein has one entry. The sample lists around 400,000 distinct CDR3 sequences; about 13% were seen once. The study defined stable Graves' hyperthyroidism as no ophthalmopathy progression within 18 months.

V gene TRBV7-2 combines with J gene TRBJ2-7, with D possibly TRBD2 on 6 matching bases. Sequences were obtained from blood. The clonotype originates from a woman younger than 35 with Graves' hyperthyroidism. CDR3 region: CASSQVAGYSYEQYF. The CDR3 region has the DNA TGTGCCAGCAGCCAAGTGGCGGGGTACTCCTACGAGCAGTACTTC.